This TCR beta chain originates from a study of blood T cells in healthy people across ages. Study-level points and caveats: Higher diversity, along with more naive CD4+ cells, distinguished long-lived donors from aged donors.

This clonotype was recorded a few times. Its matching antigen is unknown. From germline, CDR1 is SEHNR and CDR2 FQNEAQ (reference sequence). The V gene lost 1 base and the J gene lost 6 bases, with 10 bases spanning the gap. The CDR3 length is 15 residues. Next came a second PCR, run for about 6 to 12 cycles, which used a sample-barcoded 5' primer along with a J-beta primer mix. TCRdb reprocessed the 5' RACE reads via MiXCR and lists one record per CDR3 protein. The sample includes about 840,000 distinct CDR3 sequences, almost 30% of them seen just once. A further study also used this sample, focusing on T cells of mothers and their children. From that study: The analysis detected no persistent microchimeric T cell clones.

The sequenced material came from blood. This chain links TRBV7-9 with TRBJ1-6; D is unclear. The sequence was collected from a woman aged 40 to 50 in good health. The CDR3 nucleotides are TGTGCCAGCAGCTTAGGAGATCGGATTAATTCACCCCTCCACTTT. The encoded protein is CASSLGDRINSPLHF.